Listed below are T cell receptor beta chains from one sample, sequenced in a study of CD8+ T cells in alopecia areata. Assay used: immunoSEQ multiplex PCR; TCRdb lists only in-frame clones, some missing. The sample has under 250,000 clones, 50% to 70% seen once. Sequenced here: CD4+ T cells sorted from blood, sampled at week 4, from a patient treated with tofacitinib. All receptors derive from a human donor with alopecia areata. Each CDR3 is given without its conserved first and last residue.

V gene,J gene,CDR3 protein
TRBV29-1,TRBJ2-7,SVKGGGHEQY
TRBV29-1,TRBJ1-2,SATGGADGYT
TRBV25-1,TRBJ1-1,ASSETGLNTEAF
TRBV9,TRBJ1-2,ASSGGGNYGYT
TRBV7-2,TRBJ1-6,ASSFRSENSPLH
TRBV7-9,TRBJ1-2,ASSSRQGATTNYGYT
TRBV27,TRBJ1-1,ASSSGTGDTEAF
TRBV5-1,TRBJ2-3,ASSWNTIGRATGTDTQY
TRBV5-1,TRBJ2-1,ASSLGLKNEQF
TRBV5-1,TRBJ1-2,ASSLQGTWGYT
TRBV6-6,TRBJ2-3,ASSQNSAFGPDTQY
TRBV4-1,TRBJ1-5,ASSPQGGQPQH
TRBV7-2,TRBJ1-2,ASSAPFMGNYGYT
TRBV7-2,TRBJ2-3,ASSTGLFGTDTQY
TRBV7-2,TRBJ1-1,ASSLVDFDTEAF
TRBV4-3,TRBJ1-5,ASSQGVKTSSGQPQH
TRBV19,TRBJ2-2,ASSMTGRGNTGELF
TRBV2,TRBJ1-1,ASRTGDDTEAF
TRBV29-1,TRBJ2-5,SVGTVIGETQY
TRBV6-6,TRBJ2-3,ASSYRQITDTQY
TRBV5-6,TRBJ1-2,ASSPGGTPFGYT
TRBV2,TRBJ2-5,ASSRRGETQY
TRBV2,TRBJ2-2,ASILTSGYPGELF
TRBV29-1,TRBJ1-1,SVNVMNTEAF
TRBV30,TRBJ1-6,AWTRDLNSPLH
TRBV30,TRBJ2-4,AWNPTGSLNIQY
TRBV30,TRBJ1-1,AWLVLTGPNTEAF
TRBV7-8,TRBJ2-3,ASSLDWGTDTQY
TRBV25-1,TRBJ1-2,ASSSPLGGAYGYT
TRBV29-1,TRBJ1-2,SVEEEQGYYGYT
TRBV15,TRBJ1-6,ATSRDEGRYHSPLH
TRBV5-1,TRBJ2-7,ASSVTQGASEQY
TRBV30,TRBJ1-1,AWSIGFLENTEAF
TRBV5-1,TRBJ2-3,ASSLGQNTDTQY
TRBV7-7,TRBJ2-3,ASSLGTGTTDTQY
TRBV29-1,TRBJ1-4,SVVVGSGEKLF
TRBV29-1,TRBJ2-1,SRVSRGADNEQF
TRBV5-1,TRBJ2-6,ASSGQPTTQLANVLT
TRBV15,TRBJ2-1,ATSRAIAGSDEQF
TRBV29-1,TRBJ1-1,SVERGSEAF
TRBV5-1,TRBJ2-7,ASSEGAQTYEQY
TRBV29-1,TRBJ1-2,SVDGNYGYT
TRBV5-1,TRBJ2-2,ASSLATDAGELF
TRBV7-9,TRBJ2-6,ASSSTGSAGANVLT
TRBV5-6,TRBJ1-1,ASSLAEGQETLNTEAF
TRBV7-9,TRBJ2-2,ASSLSVDTGELF
TRBV30,TRBJ2-2,AWRTTANTGELF
TRBV6-6,TRBJ2-7,ASSSLDRGLSYEQY
TRBV6-5,TRBJ1-5,ASTNGQNQPQH
TRBV7-8,TRBJ2-1,ASSTFELRASYNEQF
TRBV9,TRBJ2-7,ASSVDEGVGLEQY
TRBV7-2,TRBJ1-1,ASSPSPGNTEAF
TRBV4-1,TRBJ1-1,ASSPRAGATHEAF
TRBV29-1,TRBJ1-4,SVEDPGQGQRSEKLF